This entry concerns a single T cell receptor beta chain. The antigen is not known. The data stem from a study of T cell responses to AZD1222 COVID-19 vaccine. Produced via immunoSEQ multiplex PCR; TCRdb's table is partial and in-frame only. The table records more than 85,000 clones, approximately 90% of them present only once. Second-dose schedules of about 4 or about 12 weeks were combined. V was pared by 6 bases and J by 11 bases, with 11 bases of the junction left unmatched. The CDR3 runs 13 residues. Per germline, CDR1 WSHSY and CDR2 SAAADI. Findings and caveats of the study: Spike was spanned by vaccine-associated CD4 TCRs, with dominance at 160-218 and 743-854. Donors in the cohort were predominantly white British and more often female, and clonal diversity was possibly underestimated.

This specimen consisted of peripheral blood, obtained 28 days after the second AZD1222 dose. The rearrangement links TRBV10-2 to TRBJ2-5; 8 bases are a match to TRBD2. The receptor comes from an adult who received the AZD1222 COVID-19 vaccine. CDR3 bases: TGCGCCAGCAGCGAGGGAGGGGGGACTAGTCAGTACTTC. As protein: CASSEGGGTSQYF.